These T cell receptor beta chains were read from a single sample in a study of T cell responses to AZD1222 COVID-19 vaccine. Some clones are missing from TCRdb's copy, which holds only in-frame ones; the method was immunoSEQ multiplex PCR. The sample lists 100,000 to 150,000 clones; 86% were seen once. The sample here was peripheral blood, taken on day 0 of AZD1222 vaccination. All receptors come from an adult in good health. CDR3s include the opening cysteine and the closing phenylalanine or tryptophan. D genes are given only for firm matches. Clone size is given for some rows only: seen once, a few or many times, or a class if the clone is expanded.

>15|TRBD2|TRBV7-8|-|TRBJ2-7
TGTGCCAGCAGCTTAATAAGCGGGAGGGCCTACGAGCAGTACTTC
CASSLISGRAYEQYF
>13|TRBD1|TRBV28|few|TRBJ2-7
TGTGCCAGCGCTCAGCCAGGGGGCGGAAGGCAGTACTTC
CASAQPGGGRQYF
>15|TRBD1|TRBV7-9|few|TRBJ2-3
TGTGCCAGCAGCTTAGCGGGACAGGGCACAGATACGCAGTATTTT
CASSLAGQGTDTQYF
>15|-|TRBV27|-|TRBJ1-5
TGTGCCAGCAGGCCCGACAGACATAGCAATCAGCCCCAGCATTTT
CASRPDRHSNQPQHF
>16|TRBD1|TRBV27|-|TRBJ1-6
TGTGCCAGCAGTTCCCCTGCGGGACAGCTTGATTCACCCCTCCACTTT
CASSSPAGQLDSPLHF
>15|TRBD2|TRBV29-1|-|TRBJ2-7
TGCAGCGTTTTACTAGCGGGGGGGCTAGACGACGAGCAGTACTTC
CSVLLAGGLDDEQYF
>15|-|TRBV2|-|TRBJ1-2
TGTGCCAGCAGTTTTGGTGGCGGGGCCAGGGATGGCTACACCTTC
CASSFGGGARDGYTF
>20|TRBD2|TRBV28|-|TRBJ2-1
TGTGCCAGCAGTTTATCAGGGACTAGCGGGAGGACCCCCAACTACAATGAGCAGTTCTTC
CASSLSGTSGRTPNYNEQFF
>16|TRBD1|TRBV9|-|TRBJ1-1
TGTGCCAGCAGCGTAGGGGAGGGGACAGCGGCCACTGAAGCTTTCTTT
CASSVGEGTAATEAFF
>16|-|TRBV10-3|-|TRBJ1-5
TGTGCCATCAGTGAGTCCGCGGGAGTAAGCAATCAGCCCCAGCATTTT
CAISESAGVSNQPQHF
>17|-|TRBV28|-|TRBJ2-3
TGTGCCAGCAGTTTATGGCTACTAGACGGTAGCACAGATACGCAGTATTTT
CASSLWLLDGSTDTQYF
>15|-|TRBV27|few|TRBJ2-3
TGTGCCAGCAGTTTTCGGGACTTACACACAGATACGCAGTATTTT
CASSFRDLHTDTQYF
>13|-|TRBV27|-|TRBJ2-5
TGTGCCAGGGGAGACAGGAGACAAGAGACCCAGTACTTC
CARGDRRQETQYF
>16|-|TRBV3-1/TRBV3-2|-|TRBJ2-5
TGTGCCAGCCTCCCACGTCGGGGGCATGGATTAGAGACCCAGTACTTC
CASLPRRGHGLETQYF
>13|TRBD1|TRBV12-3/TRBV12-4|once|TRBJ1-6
TGTGCCAGCAGCGACAGGGGTTCCTCACCCCTCCACTTT
CASSDRGSSPLHF
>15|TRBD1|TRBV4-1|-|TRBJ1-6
TGCGCCAGCAGCCAGGTGGGACAGCCAAATTCACCCCTCCACTTT
CASSQVGQPNSPLHF
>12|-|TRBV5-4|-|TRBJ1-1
TGTGCCAGCAGCTCCGCGAGCACTGAAGCTTTCTTT
CASSSASTEAFF
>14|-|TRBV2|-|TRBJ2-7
TGTGCCAGCAAAGCGGAGGGGGCATCCTACGAGCAGTACTTC
CASKAEGASYEQYF
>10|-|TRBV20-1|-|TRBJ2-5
TGCAGTGCTGTACAAGAGACCCAGTACTTC
CSAVQETQYF
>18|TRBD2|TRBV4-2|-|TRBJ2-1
TGTGCCAGCAGCCTTCTAGCGGGAGGTGAACCCCCCTACAATGAGCAGTTCTTC
CASSLLAGGEPPYNEQFF
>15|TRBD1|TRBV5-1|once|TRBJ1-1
TGCGCCAGCAGCATCGGGACAGGGGGTGTCACTGAAGCTTTCTTT
CASSIGTGGVTEAFF
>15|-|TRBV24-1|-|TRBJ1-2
TGTGCCACCAGTGATTTACTCAGGGGTCCGTATGGCTACACCTTC
CATSDLLRGPYGYTF
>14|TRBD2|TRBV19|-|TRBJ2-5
TGTGCCAGTAGGGAGGGACTAGCCGGAGAGACCCAGTACTTC
CASREGLAGETQYF
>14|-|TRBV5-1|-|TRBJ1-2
TGCGCCAGCAGCTACGACAGGAGTTACTATGGCTACACCTTC
CASSYDRSYYGYTF
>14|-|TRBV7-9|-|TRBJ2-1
TGTGCCAGCAGCTTAGTTGAGGGGGTAAGTGAGCAGTTCTTC
CASSLVEGVSEQFF
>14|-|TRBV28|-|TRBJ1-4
TGTGCCAGCAGTTTCCAGGGGACTAATGAAAAACTGTTTTTT
CASSFQGTNEKLFF
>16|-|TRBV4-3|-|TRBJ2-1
TGCGCCAGCAGCGAAGAAGGGTACTCAGGCTACAATGAGCAGTTCTTC
CASSEEGYSGYNEQFF
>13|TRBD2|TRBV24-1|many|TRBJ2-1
TGTGCCACCAGTGACGGGGGGGACAATGAGCAGTTCTTC
CATSDGGDNEQFF
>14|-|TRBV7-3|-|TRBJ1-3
TGTGCCAGCAGCCCAGCGGGGGTTGGAAACACCATATATTTT
CASSPAGVGNTIYF
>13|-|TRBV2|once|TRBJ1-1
TGTGCCAGCAGTCCCCGGGGGAACACTGAAGCTTTCTTT
CASSPRGNTEAFF
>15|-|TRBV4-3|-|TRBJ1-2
TGCGCCAGCAGCCAAGATGGCCAGGGCCGCTATGGCTACACCTTC
CASSQDGQGRYGYTF
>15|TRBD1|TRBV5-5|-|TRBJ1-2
TGTGCCAGCAGCTCCGGGACAGGGGGCAACTATGGCTACACCTTC
CASSSGTGGNYGYTF
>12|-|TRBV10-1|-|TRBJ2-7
TGCGCCAGCAGTGAGTCATCCTACGAGCAGTACTTC
CASSESSYEQYF
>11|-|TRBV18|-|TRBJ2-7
TGTGCCAGCTCACCTTCAGAGGTGCAGTACTTC
CASSPSEVQYF
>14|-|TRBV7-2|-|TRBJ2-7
TGTGCCAGCAGCTTAGGAGCAGTCTCCTACGAGCAGTACTTC
CASSLGAVSYEQYF
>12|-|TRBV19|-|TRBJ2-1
TGTGCCAGTAGTATTTCAACAAATGAGCAGTTCTTC
CASSISTNEQFF
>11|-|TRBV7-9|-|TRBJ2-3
TGTGCCGGCCTGAGCACAGATACGCAGTATTTT
CAGLSTDTQYF
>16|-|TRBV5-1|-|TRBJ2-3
TGCGCCAGCAGCTTGTATACGAGGGAATCCACAGATACGCAGTATTTT
CASSLYTRESTDTQYF
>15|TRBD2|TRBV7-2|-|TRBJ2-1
TGTGCCAGCAGCTTAATTAGCGGGGCGTACAATGAGCAGTTCTTC
CASSLISGAYNEQFF
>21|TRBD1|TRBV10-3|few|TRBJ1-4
TGTGCCATCAGTGAGTCGAAGCCGGGACAGAGGATCAAGGCAACTAATGAAAAACTGTTTTTT
CAISESKPGQRIKATNEKLFF
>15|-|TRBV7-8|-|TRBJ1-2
TGTGCCAGCAGCTCTAATTCGGGGGGCGGCTATGGCTACACCTTC
CASSSNSGGGYGYTF
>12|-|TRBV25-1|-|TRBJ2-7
TGTGCCTCGCTATCAGGGGACTACGAGCAGTACTTC
CASLSGDYEQYF
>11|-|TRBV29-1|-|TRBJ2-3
TGCAGCACCCTTGGCACAGATACGCAGTATTTT
CSTLGTDTQYF
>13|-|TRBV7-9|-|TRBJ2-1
TGTGCCAGCAGCTATGTTGTCCCCGACCCCCCGTTCTTC
CASSYVVPDPPFF
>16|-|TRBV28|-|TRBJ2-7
TGTGCCAGCAGCTCCCCCTCTTCCAGGGCCCCCTACGAGCAGTACTTC
CASSSPSSRAPYEQYF
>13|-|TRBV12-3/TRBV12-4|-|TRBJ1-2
TGTGCCAGCAGTTGGGGGTTAGCGAATGGCTACACCTTC
CASSWGLANGYTF
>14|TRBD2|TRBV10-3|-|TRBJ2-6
TGTGCCAGCGAGCGGGGGACTGGGGCCAACGTCCTGACTTTC
CASERGTGANVLTF
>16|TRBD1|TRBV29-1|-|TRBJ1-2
TGCAGCGTTGGTGGACAGGGGGGAACCGATGGAAATGGCTACACCTTC
CSVGGQGGTDGNGYTF
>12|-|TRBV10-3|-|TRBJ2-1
TGTGCCATCAGTGAGAACGGAGGACTTCAGTTCTTC
CAISENGGLQFF
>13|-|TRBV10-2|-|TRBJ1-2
TGCGCCACCGCAAGGGGCCCTAACTATGGCTACACCTTC
CATARGPNYGYTF
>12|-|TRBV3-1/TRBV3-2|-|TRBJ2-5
TGTGCCAGCAGCCAAGAAGAGGAGACCCAGTACTTC
CASSQEEETQYF
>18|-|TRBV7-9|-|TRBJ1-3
TGTGCCAGCAGCCTCCTGGGGGGAACCCCCTCCTCTGGAAACACCATATATTTT
CASSLLGGTPSSGNTIYF
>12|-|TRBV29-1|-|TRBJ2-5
TGCAGCGTTGAGGGGAGCGGAGAGACCCAGTACTTC
CSVEGSGETQYF
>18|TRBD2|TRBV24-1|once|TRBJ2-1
TGTGCCACCAGTGGGGCTAGCGGGGCCCCCGGGCCCTACAATGAGCAGTTCTTC
CATSGASGAPGPYNEQFF
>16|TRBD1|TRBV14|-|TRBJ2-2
TGTGCCAGCAGCCTTGGGACAGGGTCAGTCACCGGGGAGCTGTTTTTT
CASSLGTGSVTGELFF
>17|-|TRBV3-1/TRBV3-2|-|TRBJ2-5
TGTGCCAGCAGCCCAGAGATAAGTGTTCCCTGGCAAGAGACCCAGTACTTC
CASSPEISVPWQETQYF
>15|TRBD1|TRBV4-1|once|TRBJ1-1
TGCGCCAGCAGCCAACCGAGACAGGGGCGGACTGAAGCTTTCTTT
CASSQPRQGRTEAFF
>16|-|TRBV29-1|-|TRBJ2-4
TGCAGCGTTGAAGGTCCGGGCAACGTTGCTCGGGACATTCAGTACTTC
CSVEGPGNVARDIQYF
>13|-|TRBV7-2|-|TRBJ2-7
TGTGCCAGCAGCTTAGGGACTAACTACGAGCAGTACTTC
CASSLGTNYEQYF
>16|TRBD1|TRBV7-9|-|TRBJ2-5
TGTGCCAGCAGGACGGCTCGACAGGGGCGTCAAGAGACCCAGTACTTC
CASRTARQGRQETQYF